This T cell receptor (beta chain) was recovered during a study of T cell responses to AZD1222 COVID-19 vaccine. Germline loops: CDR1 SGHRS, CDR2 YFSETQ. Germline trimming cut 3 bases from V and 6 bases from J; bases unmatched to any gene: 7. The CDR3 extends over 15 amino acids. The analysis combined second doses at about 4 or about 12 weeks. Sequenced by immunoSEQ multiplex PCR; TCRdb stores in-frame clones only, minus some. The data show 100,000 to 150,000 clones, with around 85% seen just once and 3.5% to 4.5% held by the top ten. The origin of this receptor is an adult who received the AZD1222 COVID-19 vaccine. Specimen: peripheral blood, collected 28 days after the second AZD1222 dose. The chain joins TRBV5-1 to TRBJ1-2; TRBD1 agrees at 11 bases. As DNA, the CDR3 is TGCGCCAGCAGCTCAGACGGACAGGGGGCGAATGGCTACACCTTC. This codes for CASSSDGQGANGYTF. Combining the CDR3 with reference TRBV5-1 and TRBJ1-2 gives the whole variable domain KAGVTQTPRYLIKTRGQQVTLSCSPISGHRSVSWYQQTPGQGLQFLFEYFSETQRNKGNFPGRFSGRQFSNSRSEMNVSTLELGDSALYLCASSSDGQGANGYTFGSGTRLTVV.